This T cell receptor (beta chain) was sequenced for a study of blood T cell repertoires in COVID-19. Turning to the study itself: Sources were T cells, B-cell-depleted T cells, or PBMCs; the material itself was cDNA or gDNA.

CDR3 length: 14 amino acids. Germline V CDR1 and CDR2: SNHLY, FYNNEI. Trimming left V 3 bases short and J 7 bases short, with 12 bases between. The cohort comprised adults aged roughly 18 to 95 years residing in 24 US areas. In assigning cohorts, the study relied on participant-reported clinical history. Original analysis: Researchers report that nucleated cell counts were estimated from reference gene primer amplification. Generated by immunoSEQ multiplex PCR, the TCRdb table keeps only in-frame clones and is missing some. V, J and clone size were drawn from that table, and D and trimming were deduced from the DNA. Here the sample spans 140,000 to 150,000 clones, 87% being singletons.

The chain carries TRBV2 and TRBJ1-4; a possible D gene is TRBD1 (6 bases). Input material: PBMCs or T cells enriched from blood (not recorded which). The receptor's source is a woman aged 40 to 49 who had been exposed to COVID-19. CDR3 protein: CASSEEQGFEKLFF. CDR3 DNA: TGTGCCAGCAGTGAGGAACAGGGCTTTGAAAAACTGTTTTTT. The whole variable domain, remainder taken from reference TRBV2 and TRBJ1-4, is EPEVTQTPSHQVTQMGQEVILRCVPISNHLYFYWYRQILGQKVEFLVSFYNNEISEKSEIFDDQFSVERPDGSNFTLKIRSTKLEDSAMYFCASSEEQGFEKLFFGSGTQLSVL.